The 14 T cell receptor beta chains below all came from one sample that was sequenced in a study of blood T cell repertoires in COVID-19. The data were produced by immunoSEQ multiplex PCR, yet TCRdb's version contains in-frame clones alone and is incomplete. The table has roughly 100,000 clones, around 86% seen once. The sample taken for sequencing was peripheral blood. These receptors originate from a man between 45 and 60 years old with active or convalescent COVID-19.

The chain carries TRBV2 and TRBJ2-5; D gene uncertain. The CDR3 has 13 residues. The V end was cut by 7 bases, the J end by 5 bases, with 14 bases between. Germline V gene data show CDR1 as SNHLY and CDR2 as FYNNEI. DNA for the CDR3: TGTGCCAGCACGGGTACCACTGGGGAGACCCAGTACTTC. Its translation: CASTGTTGETQYF.

The rearrangement joins TRBV30 to TRBJ2-6, with D possibly matching TRBD1 (5 bases). CDR1 GTSNPN and CDR2 SVGIG come from the germline V gene (reference sequence). CDR3 length: 14 amino acids. Trimming shortened V by 4 bases and J by 0 bases, and 7 bases separated the two germline ends. The CDR3 DNA follows: TGTGCCTGGACCACAGGCTCTGGGGCCAACGTCCTGACTTTC. Protein sequence: CAWTTGSGANVLTF.

The genes are TRBV28 and TRBJ1-1; no clear D. Germline CDR1 reads MDHEN; CDR2 reads SYDVKM. V was clipped by 2 bases and J by 4 bases, with 11 bases between them. This CDR3 is 14 amino acids long. The DNA for the CDR3 is TGTGCCAGCAGTTTAAGTCAAAAGAGCACTGAAGCTTTCTTT. Its protein is CASSLSQKSTEAFF.

The chain has TRBV3-1 (or the pseudogene TRBV3-2) and TRBJ1-1; D unresolved. V was trimmed by 0 bases and J by 1 base, leaving 6 bases between them. The CDR3 runs 14 residues. The germline V gene encodes CDR1 LGHDT and CDR2 YNNKEL (reference sequence). The CDR3 DNA sequence: TGTGCCAGCAGCCAAGAACGGGGGAACACTGAAGCTTTCTTT. It codes for CASSQERGNTEAFF.

The genes are TRBV27 and TRBJ2-2; a possible D gene is TRBD2 (6 bases). Germline lookup yields CDR1 MNHEY and CDR2 SMNVEV (reference sequence). The CDR3 loop spans 13 amino acids. The V gene lost 1 base and the J gene lost 7 bases, with 7 bases spanning the gap. Here the CDR3 reads CASSLWGVGELFF. CDR3 nucleotide sequence: TGTGCCAGCAGTTTATGGGGGGTCGGGGAGCTGTTTTTT.

This clone was seen once. The chain is built from TRBV5-4 and TRBJ2-7; TRBD1 agrees at 12 bases. V was clipped by 5 bases and J by 5 bases; unmatched bases: 5. There are 14 residues in the CDR3. Germline CDR1 reads SGHNT; CDR2 reads YYREEE (reference sequence). CDR3 region: CASSSGTGGHEQYV. In nucleotides, the CDR3 is TGTGCCAGCAGTTCCGGGACAGGGGGCCACGAGCAGTACGTC.

This chain links TRBV10-1 with TRBJ2-1; tentative D call: TRBD1 (6 bases). V was cut by 0 bases and J by 3 bases, with 12 bases left in between. The CDR3 is 16 residues long. Germline V gives CDR1 WNHNN, CDR2 SYGVQD (reference sequence). In DNA form, the CDR3 reads TGCGCCAGCAGTGAGTCCAGGGGCACCCTCTACAATGAGCAGTTCTTC. Protein product: CASSESRGTLYNEQFF.

The V gene is TRBV7-9, the J gene TRBJ1-1; no reliable D call. V shed 5 bases and J shed 1 base, with 14 bases lying between them. The CDR3 consists of 15 residues. From germline, CDR1 is SEHNR and CDR2 FQNEAQ (reference sequence). CDR3 sequence (DNA): TGTGCCAGCAGCGGCGGTCCGACGGAGAACACTGAAGCTTTCTTT. Its translation: CASSGGPTENTEAFF.

The V gene is TRBV6-5, the J gene TRBJ2-7; a possible D gene is TRBD1 (6 bases). Trimming pared 6 bases from V and 3 bases from J, leaving 18 bases between. Germline lookup yields CDR1 MNHEY and CDR2 SVGAGI. CDR3 length: 15 residues. The CDR3 nucleotides are TGTGCCAGCAGGGGTTCGGGACATTTAAACTACGAGCAGTACGTC. It yields the protein CASRGSGHLNYEQYV.

The chain recombines TRBV4-2 with TRBJ2-2, with TRBD2 matching over 8 bases. The germline V gene encodes CDR1 LGHNA and CDR2 YNFKEQ. The V gene end was trimmed by 0 bases and the J gene end by 0 bases; junction bases not matched to a gene: 6. The CDR3 sequence is 18 residues long. The CDR3 sequence: CASSQDPSGFANTGELFF. The CDR3 DNA follows: TGTGCCAGCAGCCAAGATCCTAGCGGGTTCGCGAACACCGGGGAGCTGTTTTTT.

CDR3 in amino acids: CASSSSSSVEGSDTQYF. CDR3 nucleotides: TGTGCCAGCAGTTCGTCGTCGAGCGTCGAGGGTTCAGATACGCAGTATTTT. The chain carries TRBV27 and TRBJ2-3; TRBD2 is a possible D gene (5 bases). Germline V lookup: CDR1 MNHEY, CDR2 SMNVEV (reference sequence). Trimming shortened V by 4 bases and J by 4 bases, and 21 bases separated the two germline ends. This CDR3 has 17 amino acids.

In the case of this clone: Other DNA variants within this sample encode the same CDR3. This chain connects TRBV24-1 to TRBJ1-2, with unresolved D. The CDR3 loop spans 14 amino acids. CDR1 is KGHDR, CDR2 SFDVKD, per germline. V lost 1 base to trimming and J lost 3 bases, with 8 bases between them. Here the CDR3 reads CATSDFGRDYGYTF. Written as DNA, the CDR3 is TGTGCCACCAGTGATTTCGGGAGAGACTATGGCTACACCTTC.

The J gene is TRBJ1-1, the V gene TRBV28; 7 bases fit TRBD1. The CDR3 runs 13 residues. The junction had 12 bases not matched to a gene; V was cut back by 7 bases and J by 10 bases. Germline lookup yields CDR1 MDHEN and CDR2 SYDVKM. CDR3 DNA: TGTGCCAGCAACGGGGGGGGACAGTCCCCAGCTTTCTTT. Translation gives CASNGGGQSPAFF.

The chain employs TRBV7-9 and TRBJ2-7; 8 bases fit TRBD1. CDR3 length: 14 residues. Per germline, CDR1 SEHNR and CDR2 FQNEAQ (reference sequence). The trim removed 5 bases at V and 3 bases at J, leaving 6 bases unmatched. CDR3 nucleotides: TGTGCCAGCAGCCCCCGACAGGGGATCTACGAGCAGTACTTC. Its protein is CASSPRQGIYEQYF.